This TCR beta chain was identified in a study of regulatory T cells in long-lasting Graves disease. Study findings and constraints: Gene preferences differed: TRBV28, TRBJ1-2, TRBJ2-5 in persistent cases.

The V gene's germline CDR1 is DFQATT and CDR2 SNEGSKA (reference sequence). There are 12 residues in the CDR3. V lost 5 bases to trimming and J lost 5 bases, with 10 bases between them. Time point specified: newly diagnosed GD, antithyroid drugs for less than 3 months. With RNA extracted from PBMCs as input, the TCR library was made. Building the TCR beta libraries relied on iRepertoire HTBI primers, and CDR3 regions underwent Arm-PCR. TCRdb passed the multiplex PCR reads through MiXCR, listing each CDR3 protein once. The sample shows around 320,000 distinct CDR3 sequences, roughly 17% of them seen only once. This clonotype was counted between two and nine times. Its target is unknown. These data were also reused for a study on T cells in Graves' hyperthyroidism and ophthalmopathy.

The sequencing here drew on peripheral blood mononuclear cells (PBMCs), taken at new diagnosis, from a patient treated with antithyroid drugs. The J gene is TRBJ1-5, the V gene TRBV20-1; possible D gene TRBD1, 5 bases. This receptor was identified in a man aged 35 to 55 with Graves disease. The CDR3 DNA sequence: TGCAGTGCTGGGGGGATTCATCAGCCCCAGCATTTT. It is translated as CSAGGIHQPQHF.